This TCR beta chain stems from a study of shared clonotypes between healthy human individuals. V shed 3 bases and J shed 5 bases, with 13 bases lying between them. From germline, CDR1 is LNHDA and CDR2 SQIVND (reference sequence). The CDR3 contains 15 residues. The protocol was immunoSEQ multiplex PCR, while the TCRdb copy is restricted to in-frame clones and leaves out a portion. Of over a million clones listed, around four fifths were seen once; the top ten hold 1.4% to 1.5%. The sequence was obtained from a man aged 18 to 30 in good health. Source material: memory CD4+ T cells sorted from blood. Subset defined: CD45RA-negative fraction. The V and J genes are TRBV19 and TRBJ1-4; D perhaps matches TRBD1 (6 bases). CDR3 DNA: TGTGCCAGTAGTATCAATCAGGGGTTGAATGAAAAACTGTTTTTT. This gives the protein CASSINQGLNEKLFF. Looking up the rest from reference TRBV19 and TRBJ1-4 gives the full variable domain: DGGITQSPKYLFRKEGQNVTLSCEQNLNHDAMYWYRQDPGQGLRLIYYSQIVNDFQKGDIAEGYSVSREKKESFPLTVTSAQKNPTAFYLCASSINQGLNEKLFFGSGTQLSVL.